This record looks at one T cell receptor beta chain sequence and its context. This entry comes from a study of early T cells in non-severe SARS-CoV-2 infection. Study at large: Unpaired chains resulted from sequencing bulk RNA of unsorted whole blood.

There are 11 residues in the CDR3. The germline gives CDR1 SGHAT, CDR2 FQNNGV. Trimming removed 5 bases at V and 3 bases at J, with 4 bases between. Individually, cDNA molecules had unique molecular identifiers attached to them. TCRdb redid the calling of the 5' RACE reads with MiXCR, one entry per CDR3 protein. The table lists 90,000 to 100,000 distinct CDR3 sequences, under 15% of them singletons. This receptor was taken from an adult who was a healthcare worker with PCR-confirmed SARS-CoV-2 infection or an uninfected control (not recorded which). J is TRBJ2-5 and V is TRBV11-2; the D is unclear. Sequenced material: whole blood. The CDR3 DNA follows: TGTGCCAGCAGCACAGAAGAGACCCAGTACTTC. It is translated as CASSTEETQYF. The whole variable domain, filled in from reference TRBV11-2 and TRBJ2-5, reads EAGVAQSPRYKIIEKRQSVAFWCNPISGHATLYWYQQILGQGPKLLIQFQNNGVVDDSQLPKDRFSAERLKGVDSTLKIQPAKLEDSAVYLCASSTEETQYFGPGTRLLVL.